These 24 T cell receptor beta chains came from one sample sequenced in a study of blood T cell repertoires in COVID-19. Sequencing was performed with immunoSEQ multiplex PCR; in TCRdb, only in-frame clones are kept and a portion is missing. The sample contains about 80,000 clones, approximately 90% of which appear only once. The specimen was peripheral blood. These receptors were taken from a man between 65 and 85 years old with active or convalescent COVID-19.

The V gene is TRBV9, the J gene TRBJ2-3, with 8 bases fitting TRBD1. This CDR3 spans 14 amino acids. V lost 4 bases to trimming and J lost 4 bases; unmatched junction nucleotides: 5. Looked up from germline, CDR1 is SGDLS and CDR2 is YYNGEE. The CDR3 region is CASSQDRGADTQYF. DNA of the CDR3: TGTGCCAGCAGCCAAGACAGGGGCGCAGATACGCAGTATTTT.

A note on this clone: At one end the junction does not follow the germline gene, possibly because of a read error. The chain recombines TRBV6-5 with TRBJ2-5; D perhaps matches TRBD2 (5 bases). Germline-derived CDR1 and CDR2 are MNHEY and SVGAGI. This CDR3 has 12 amino acids. CDR3 sequence reads: CASSHSTTTQYF. The DNA for the CDR3 is TGTGCCAGCAGTCACTCGACTACTACCCAGTACTTC.

The V call is TRBV28, the J call TRBJ1-4; D possibly corresponds to TRBD1 (6 bases). The CDR3 spans 13 residues. Trimming left V 2 bases short and J 5 bases short, with 6 bases between. Looked up from germline, CDR1 is MDHEN and CDR2 is SYDVKM. The CDR3 nucleotides read TGTGCCAGCAGTTTAACAGGGAATGAAAAACTGTTTTTT. This gives the protein CASSLTGNEKLFF.

The V gene is TRBV5-1, the J gene TRBJ1-3; 8 positions match TRBD1. V gave up 0 bases and J gave up 8 bases; unmatched junction bases: 10. Germline assignment: CDR1 SGHRS and CDR2 YFSETQ. This CDR3 is built from 16 residues. CDR3 coding DNA: TGCGCCAGCAGCTTGGATCGTTTGGCAGGGGGCGACACCATATATTTT. Translated, it gives CASSLDRLAGGDTIYF.

This clone occurred a few times. The gene calls are TRBV5-1 and TRBJ1-1; D not certain. Germline assignment: CDR1 SGHRS and CDR2 YFSETQ. This CDR3 region has 15 residues. Trimming cost V 4 bases and J 1 base, with 14 bases left between them. CDR3 region: CASSTGGRANTEAFF. The CDR3 DNA follows: TGCGCCAGCAGCACCGGAGGACGGGCGAACACTGAAGCTTTCTTT.

This rearrangement joins TRBV5-1 to TRBJ2-5; 8 positions match TRBD1. Germline V lookup: CDR1 SGHRS, CDR2 YFSETQ. The CDR3 covers 16 residues. J gave up 1 base and V 5 bases, and 10 bases lay outside the gene matches. The CDR3 DNA is TGCGCCAGCAGTCACGGACAGGGAAGCGGCCAAGAGACCCAGTACTTC. This gives the protein CASSHGQGSGQETQYF. The full variable domain, completed using reference TRBV5-1 and TRBJ2-5, is KAGVTQTPRYLIKTRGQQVTLSCSPISGHRSVSWYQQTPGQGLQFLFEYFSETQRNKGNFPGRFSGRQFSNSRSEMNVSTLELGDSALYLCASSHGQGSGQETQYFGPGTRLLVL.

J is TRBJ2-7 and V is TRBV24-1; 8 nucleotides align to TRBD1. The germline gives CDR1 KGHDR, CDR2 SFDVKD. The J segment lost 4 bases and the V segment lost 7 bases, leaving 5 bases of the junction unmatched. CDR3 length: 13 residues. CDR3 sequence: CATSPTGDYEQYF. CDR3 DNA sequence: TGTGCCACCAGCCCGACAGGGGATTACGAGCAGTACTTC.

V is TRBV29-1 and J is TRBJ1-1; TRBD1 aligns across 9 bases. V lost 6 bases to trimming and J lost 3 bases; unmatched junction nucleotides: 8. CDR3 length equals 14 residues. Germline V gives CDR1 SQVTM, CDR2 ANQGSEA. Here the CDR3 DNA reads TGCAGCGTAAGCCGGGACAGGGATTACACTGAAGCTTTCTTT. Translation gives CSVSRDRDYTEAFF.

The chain carries TRBV5-5 and TRBJ1-3; D perhaps matches TRBD1 (5 bases). The CDR3 extends over 15 amino acids. V dropped 2 bases and J dropped 0 bases, with 9 bases sitting between them. Germline assignment: CDR1 SGHKS and CDR2 YYEKEE (reference sequence). DNA for the CDR3: TGTGCCAGCAGCTTCCAGGGAATCTCTGGAAACACCATATATTTT. As protein: CASSFQGISGNTIYF.

The rearrangement uses TRBV30 and TRBJ1-4, with unresolved D. The germline V gene encodes CDR1 GTSNPN and CDR2 SVGIG (reference sequence). The CDR3 extends over 13 amino acids. The V end was cut by 0 bases, the J end by 4 bases, with 6 bases between. The CDR3 DNA follows: TGTGCCTGGAGTGTTCACAGTAATGAAAAACTGTTTTTT. Translation: CAWSVHSNEKLFF.

The chain carries TRBV10-2 and TRBJ2-7, with TRBD1 matching 8 bases. Germline V gene sequence: CDR1 WSHSY, CDR2 SAAADI. V lost 7 bases and J lost 3; bases outside the gene matches: 8. The CDR3 has 14 amino acids. This chain's CDR3 is CASTWDRRRYEQYF. For the CDR3, the DNA is TGCGCCAGCACCTGGGACAGGCGACGCTACGAGCAGTACTTC.

This clone was recorded only once. The rearrangement links TRBV9 to TRBJ2-5, with TRBD1 as a possible D gene (5 bases). The V end was cut by 4 bases, the J end by 5 bases, with 15 bases between. The CDR3 totals 14 residues. In germline, CDR1 is SGDLS, CDR2 YYNGEE. CDR3 in DNA: TGTGCCAGCAGCCCACCAGAAAGGGGTGAGACCCAGTACTTC. It specifies CASSPPERGETQYF.

V and J are TRBV12-3 or TRBV12-4 and TRBJ1-3; D remains ambiguous. Trimming removed 8 bases from V and 1 base from J, with 9 bases in between. This CDR3 has 13 amino acids. The CDR3 DNA reads TGTGCCAGCGAGTACAGTTCTGGAAACACCATATATTTT. Its translation: CASEYSSGNTIYF.

The chain carries TRBV10-2 and TRBJ1-2; D not certain. Germline assignment: CDR1 WSHSY and CDR2 SAAADI. Trimming took off 8 bases at V and 8 bases at J, with 18 bases between the two ends. The CDR3 spans 13 residues. This CDR3 reads CASFGGWLEGYTF. As DNA, the CDR3 is TGCGCCAGCTTTGGTGGGTGGCTGGAGGGCTACACCTTC.

V is TRBV7-2 and J is TRBJ2-7; 10 bases fit TRBD1. V gave up 2 bases and J gave up 3 bases; unmatched junction bases: 4. The germline V gene encodes CDR1 SGHTA and CDR2 FQGNSA. The CDR3 is 15 residues long. DNA for the CDR3: TGTGCCAGCAGCTTACACGGGACAGGGGACTACGAGCAGTACTTC. Its protein product is CASSLHGTGDYEQYF.

In its sample, this clone was seen a few times. This sequence joins TRBV9 and TRBJ2-1; 12 bases map to TRBD2. The germline CDR1 and CDR2 sequences are SGDLS and YYNGEE. Trimming took 3 bases from V and 7 from J; bases not matched to a gene: 8. CDR3 length: 16 residues. For the CDR3, the DNA is TGTGCCAGCAGCGCTAGCGGGGGGGCTGTGTTGAATGAGCAGTTCTTC. Translated: CASSASGGAVLNEQFF.

V is TRBV4-2 and J is TRBJ2-3; D is possibly TRBD1 (5 bases). The CDR3 length is 17 residues. In germline, CDR1 is LGHNA, CDR2 YNFKEQ. Deletions cut 0 bases from V and 0 bases from J, with 13 bases between. In DNA, the CDR3 is TGTGCCAGCAGCCAAGATTACAGCCAGGGAAGCACAGATACGCAGTATTTT. This codes for CASSQDYSQGSTDTQYF.

The chain employs TRBV24-1 and TRBJ2-1; D is unclear. Germline CDR1 reads KGHDR; CDR2 reads SFDVKD. The CDR3 extends over 13 amino acids. V dropped 3 bases and J dropped 11 bases, with 13 bases sitting between them. CDR3 DNA: TGTGCCACCAGTGATCAAGCGACCTGGAAGCAGTTCTTC. Translating gives CATSDQATWKQFF.

The CDR3 loop is CASSLAGGETDTQYF. The CDR3 DNA reads TGTGCCAGCAGCTTAGCGGGGGGAGAGACAGATACGCAGTATTTT. The V and J genes are TRBV7-9 and TRBJ2-3; tentatively, D is TRBD2 (6 bases). CDR3 length: 15 amino acids. Germline V gives CDR1 SEHNR, CDR2 FQNEAQ (reference sequence). With 0 bases removed from V and 3 bases from J, the gap between germline ends came to 10 bases.

This clone was detected once. The rearrangement uses TRBV27 and TRBJ1-1, with a tentative D call TRBD1 (5 bases). The CDR3 totals 16 residues. Trimming took off 5 bases at V and 1 base at J, with 17 bases between the two ends. Germline V gene data show CDR1 as MNHEY and CDR2 as SMNVEV (reference sequence). The CDR3 reads CASSLLWGVGNTEAFF. The CDR3 bases are TGTGCCAGCAGTCTACTCTGGGGCGTAGGGAACACTGAAGCTTTCTTT.

The chain combines TRBV5-1 with TRBJ2-1; 11 bases map to TRBD1. V dropped 4 bases and J dropped 8; count of bases not matched to a gene: 8. This CDR3 region has 15 residues. The germline V gene encodes CDR1 SGHRS and CDR2 YFSETQ. The CDR3 bases are TGCGCCAGCAGCCGGGACAGGGGGAATCTAGATGAGCAGTTCTTC. The encoded protein is CASSRDRGNLDEQFF. Based on the CDR3 plus reference TRBV5-1 and TRBJ2-1, the full variable domain is KAGVTQTPRYLIKTRGQQVTLSCSPISGHRSVSWYQQTPGQGLQFLFEYFSETQRNKGNFPGRFSGRQFSNSRSEMNVSTLELGDSALYLCASSRDRGNLDEQFFGPGTRLTVL.

The chain employs TRBV19 and TRBJ1-1, with D possibly TRBD1 on 6 matching bases. Germline V gene sequence: CDR1 LNHDA, CDR2 SQIVND (reference sequence). The CDR3 loop spans 14 amino acids. V was cut by 7 bases and J by 5 bases, with 17 bases left in between. CDR3 nucleotide sequence: TGTGCCAGTACTTTGACTCCAGGGGTTACTGAAGCTTTCTTT. Its translation: CASTLTPGVTEAFF.

This CDR3 reads CASSGPQGTLKGETQYF. The CDR3 DNA sequence: TGTGCCAGCAGTGGACCCCAGGGGACACTTAAGGGAGAGACCCAGTACTTC. This chain connects TRBV6-1 to TRBJ2-5, with D perhaps matching TRBD1 (6 bases). Trimming stripped 4 bases from V and 4 bases from J, with 22 bases between. The CDR3 covers 17 residues. CDR1 and CDR2 (germline): MNHNS, SASEGT.

The chain couples TRBV5-6 to TRBJ2-1, with D possibly matching TRBD2 (6 bases). Germline values: CDR1 SGHDT, CDR2 YYEEEE. Trimming took 7 bases from V and 10 from J, leaving 12 bases between them. The CDR3 has 11 residues. CDR3 DNA: TGTGCCAGCTCCACCCGGGGGGAGCAGTTCTTC. Encoded protein: CASSTRGEQFF.